The T cell receptor (beta chain) under discussion was sequenced for a study of identical twins. TCRdb analysed the 5' RACE reads with MiXCR anew, one entry per CDR3 protein. Of about 190,000 distinct CDR3 sequences in the sample, about 15% are singletons; the top ten hold 35% to 50%. Whole-study findings and limits: Those out-of-frame alpha sequences shared by twins showed an excess of low generation probability.

V was cut by 5 bases and J by 4 bases, with 14 bases left in between. Germline V gene sequence: CDR1 MNHEY, CDR2 SMNVEV (reference sequence). CDR3 length: 14 residues. Concerning this clonotype itself: Its antigen is unknown.

These data were also filed under a second study, of T cells expressing NK-cell markers. Per that paper: Sequencing of TCR beta repertoires drew on sorted CD3+CD56+NKG2C+, CD3+CD56+NKG2C- and CD3+CD56-NKG2C+ T cells. Five or six of the donors carried dominant NKG2C+ clonotypes that took up 1.0-7.0% of their CD8+ T cells. Where several donors were concerned, these clonotypes also led the CD3+CD56-NKG2C+ fraction.

This chain uses TRBV27 with TRBJ1-1; D perhaps matches TRBD1 (6 bases). This sequence was found in a woman aged 18-29 years in good health. Sequencing used CD8+ T cells sorted from blood. The CDR3 DNA sequence: TGTGCCAGCAGTCATACAGGGTATCGCACTGAAGCTTTCTTT. This gives the protein CASSHTGYRTEAFF.